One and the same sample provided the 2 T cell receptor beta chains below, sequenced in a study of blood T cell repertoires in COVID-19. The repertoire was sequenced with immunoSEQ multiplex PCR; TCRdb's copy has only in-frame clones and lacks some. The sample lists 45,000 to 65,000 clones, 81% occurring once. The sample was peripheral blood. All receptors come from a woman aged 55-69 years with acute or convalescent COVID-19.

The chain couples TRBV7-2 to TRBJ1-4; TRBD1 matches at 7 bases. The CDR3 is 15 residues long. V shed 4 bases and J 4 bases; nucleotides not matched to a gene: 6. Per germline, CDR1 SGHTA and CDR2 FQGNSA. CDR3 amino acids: CASSSTRGSNEKLFF. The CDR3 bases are TGTGCCAGCAGCTCCACCAGGGGGAGTAATGAAAAACTGTTTTTT.

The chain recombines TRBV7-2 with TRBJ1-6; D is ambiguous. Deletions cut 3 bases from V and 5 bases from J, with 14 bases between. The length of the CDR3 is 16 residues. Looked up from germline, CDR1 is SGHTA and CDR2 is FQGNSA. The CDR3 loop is CASSFGRAENNSPLHF. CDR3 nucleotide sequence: TGTGCCAGCAGCTTTGGGCGGGCCGAGAATAATTCACCCCTCCACTTT.